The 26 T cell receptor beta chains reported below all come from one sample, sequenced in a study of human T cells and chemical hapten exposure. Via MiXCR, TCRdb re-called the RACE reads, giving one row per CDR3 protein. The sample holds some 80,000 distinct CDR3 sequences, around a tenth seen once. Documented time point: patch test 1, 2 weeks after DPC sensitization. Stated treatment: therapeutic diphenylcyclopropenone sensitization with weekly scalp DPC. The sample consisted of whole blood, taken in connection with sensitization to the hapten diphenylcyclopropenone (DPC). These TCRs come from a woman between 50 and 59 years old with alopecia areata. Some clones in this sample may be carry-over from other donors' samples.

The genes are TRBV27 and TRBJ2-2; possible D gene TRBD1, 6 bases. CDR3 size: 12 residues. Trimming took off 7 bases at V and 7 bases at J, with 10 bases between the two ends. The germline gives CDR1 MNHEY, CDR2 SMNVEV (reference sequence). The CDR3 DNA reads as TGTGCCAGCATACAGGGTAGCGGGGAGCTGTTTTTT. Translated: CASIQGSGELFF.

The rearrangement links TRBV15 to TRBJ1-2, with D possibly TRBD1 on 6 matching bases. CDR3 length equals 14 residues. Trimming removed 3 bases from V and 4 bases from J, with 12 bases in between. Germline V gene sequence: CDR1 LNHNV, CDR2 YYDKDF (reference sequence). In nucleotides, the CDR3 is TGTGCCACCAGCAGCAACAGGGATGGCTATGGCTACACCTTC. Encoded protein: CATSSNRDGYGYTF.

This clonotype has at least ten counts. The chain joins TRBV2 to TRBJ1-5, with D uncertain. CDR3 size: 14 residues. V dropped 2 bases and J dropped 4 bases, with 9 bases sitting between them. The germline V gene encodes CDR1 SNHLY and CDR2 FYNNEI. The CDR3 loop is CASSEMSPNQPQHF. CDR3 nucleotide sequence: TGTGCCAGCAGTGAAATGTCACCTAATCAGCCCCAGCATTTT. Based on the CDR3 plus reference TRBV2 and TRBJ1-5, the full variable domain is EPEVTQTPSHQVTQMGQEVILRCVPISNHLYFYWYRQILGQKVEFLVSFYNNEISEKSEIFDDQFSVERPDGSNFTLKIRSTKLEDSAMYFCASSEMSPNQPQHFGDGTRLSIL.

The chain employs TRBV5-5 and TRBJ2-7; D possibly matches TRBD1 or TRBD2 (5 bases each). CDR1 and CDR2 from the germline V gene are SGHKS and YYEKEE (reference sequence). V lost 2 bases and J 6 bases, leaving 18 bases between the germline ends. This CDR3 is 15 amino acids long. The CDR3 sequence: CASSLTVRGESEQYF. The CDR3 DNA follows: TGTGCCAGCAGCTTAACCGTCCGGGGCGAAAGCGAGCAGTACTTC.

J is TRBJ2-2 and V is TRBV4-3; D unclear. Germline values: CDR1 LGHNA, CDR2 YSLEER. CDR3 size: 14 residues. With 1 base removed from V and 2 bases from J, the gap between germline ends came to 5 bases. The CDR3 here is CASSQATNTGELFF. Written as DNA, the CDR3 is TGCGCCAGCAGCCAAGCTACAAACACCGGGGAGCTGTTTTTT.

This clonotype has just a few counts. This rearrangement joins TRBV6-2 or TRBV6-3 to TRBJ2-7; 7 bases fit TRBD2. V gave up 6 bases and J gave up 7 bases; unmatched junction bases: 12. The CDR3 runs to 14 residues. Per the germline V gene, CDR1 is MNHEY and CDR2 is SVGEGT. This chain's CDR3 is CASRPPGRMGEQYF. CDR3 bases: TGTGCCAGCAGACCTCCCGGGAGGATGGGGGAGCAGTACTTC.

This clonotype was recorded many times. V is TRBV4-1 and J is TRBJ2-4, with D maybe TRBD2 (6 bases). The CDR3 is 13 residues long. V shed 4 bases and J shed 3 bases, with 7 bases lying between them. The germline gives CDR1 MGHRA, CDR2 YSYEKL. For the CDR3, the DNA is TGCGCCAGCAGCCGGGAGGTCAAAAACATTCAGTACTTC. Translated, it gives CASSREVKNIQYF.

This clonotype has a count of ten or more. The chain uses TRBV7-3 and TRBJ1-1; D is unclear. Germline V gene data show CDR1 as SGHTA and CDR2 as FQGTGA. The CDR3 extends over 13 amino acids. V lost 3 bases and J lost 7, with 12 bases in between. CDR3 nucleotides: TGTGCCAGCAGCTTTCTCCTTCCGAGTGAAGCTTTCTTT. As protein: CASSFLLPSEAFF.

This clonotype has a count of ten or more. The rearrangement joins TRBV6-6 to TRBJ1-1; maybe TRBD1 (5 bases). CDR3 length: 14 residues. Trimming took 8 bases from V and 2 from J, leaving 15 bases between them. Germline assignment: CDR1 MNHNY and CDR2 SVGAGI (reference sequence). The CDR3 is CASLPPGRNTEAFF. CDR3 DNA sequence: TGTGCCAGCTTACCGCCGGGACGAAACACTGAAGCTTTCTTT.

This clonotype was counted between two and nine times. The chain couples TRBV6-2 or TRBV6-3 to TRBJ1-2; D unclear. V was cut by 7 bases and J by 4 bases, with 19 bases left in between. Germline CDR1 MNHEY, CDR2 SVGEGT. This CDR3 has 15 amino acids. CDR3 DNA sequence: TGTGCCAGCACCAGGCCCTCAGGTTCCATCTATGGCTACACCTTC. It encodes CASTRPSGSIYGYTF.

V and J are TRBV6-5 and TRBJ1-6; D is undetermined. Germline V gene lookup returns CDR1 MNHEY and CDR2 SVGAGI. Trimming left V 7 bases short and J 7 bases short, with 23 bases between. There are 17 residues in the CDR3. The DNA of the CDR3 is TGTGCCAGCACCATCGCGTTGGGGAGTTTCATAAATTCACCCCTCCACTTT. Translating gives CASTIALGSFINSPLHF.

DNA of the CDR3: TGTGCCAGCAGTTACGGGGACGAGCAGTACTTC. It yields the protein CASSYGDEQYF. This chain links TRBV6-6 with TRBJ2-7, with unresolved D. CDR1 is MNHNY and CDR2 is SVGAGI in the germline V gene (reference sequence). Trimming stripped 2 bases from V and 5 bases from J, with 4 bases between. The CDR3 loop spans 11 amino acids.

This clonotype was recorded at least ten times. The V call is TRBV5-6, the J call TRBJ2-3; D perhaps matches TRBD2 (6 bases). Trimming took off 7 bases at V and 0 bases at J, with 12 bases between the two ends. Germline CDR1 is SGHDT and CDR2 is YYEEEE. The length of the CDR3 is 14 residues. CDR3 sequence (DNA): TGTGCCAGCTCCCCTCGGGGGAGCACAGATACGCAGTATTTT. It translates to CASSPRGSTDTQYF.

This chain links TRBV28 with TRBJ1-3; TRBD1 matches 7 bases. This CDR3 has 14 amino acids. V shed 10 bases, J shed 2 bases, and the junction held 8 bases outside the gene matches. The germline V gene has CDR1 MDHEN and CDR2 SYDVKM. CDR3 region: CATRQGLAGNTIYF. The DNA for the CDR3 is TGTGCCACCAGACAGGGTTTAGCTGGAAACACCATATATTTT.

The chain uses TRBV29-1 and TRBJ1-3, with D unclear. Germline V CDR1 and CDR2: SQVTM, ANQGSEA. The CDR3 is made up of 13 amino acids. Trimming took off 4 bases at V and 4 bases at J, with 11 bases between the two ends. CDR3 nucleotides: TGCAGCGTTGTTGGCACACCAGGAAACACCATATATTTT. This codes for CSVVGTPGNTIYF.

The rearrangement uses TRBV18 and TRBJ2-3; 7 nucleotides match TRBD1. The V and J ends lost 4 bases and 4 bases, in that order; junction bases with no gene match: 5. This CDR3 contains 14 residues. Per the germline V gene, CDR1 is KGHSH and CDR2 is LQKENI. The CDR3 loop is CASSLGQAADTQYF. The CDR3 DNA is TGTGCCAGCTCACTAGGACAGGCGGCAGATACGCAGTATTTT.

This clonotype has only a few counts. The DNA for the CDR3 is TGTGCCAGCACCCGGGACAGGGGTTCACCCCTCCACTTT. Translated: CASTRDRGSPLHF. The chain is built from TRBV6-2 or TRBV6-3 and TRBJ1-6, with 10 bases lining up with TRBD1. With V trimmed by 7 bases and J by 9 bases, 3 bases remained unmatched. There are 13 residues in the CDR3. Germline V lookup: CDR1 MNHEY, CDR2 SVGEGT.

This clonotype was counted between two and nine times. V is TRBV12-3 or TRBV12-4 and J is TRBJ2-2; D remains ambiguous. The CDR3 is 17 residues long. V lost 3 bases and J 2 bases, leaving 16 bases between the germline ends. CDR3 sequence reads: CASSLRLSPRNTGELFF. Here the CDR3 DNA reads TGTGCCAGCAGTTTGAGATTGAGTCCCCGAAACACCGGGGAGCTGTTTTTT.

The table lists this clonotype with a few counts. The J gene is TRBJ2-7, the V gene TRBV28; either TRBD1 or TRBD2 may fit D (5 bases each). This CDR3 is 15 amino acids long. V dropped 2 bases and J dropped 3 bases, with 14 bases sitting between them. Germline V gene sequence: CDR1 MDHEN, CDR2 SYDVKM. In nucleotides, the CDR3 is TGTGCCAGCAGTTTAGTCGGGACCGTTAACTACGAGCAGTACTTC. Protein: CASSLVGTVNYEQYF.

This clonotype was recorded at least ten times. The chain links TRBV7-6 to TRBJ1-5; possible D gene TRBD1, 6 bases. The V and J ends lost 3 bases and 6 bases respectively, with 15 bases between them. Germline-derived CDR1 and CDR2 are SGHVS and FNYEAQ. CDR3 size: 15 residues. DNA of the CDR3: TGTGCCAGCAGCTTCTCAGGGGCCCGGGGTCAGCCCCAGCATTTT. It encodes CASSFSGARGQPQHF.

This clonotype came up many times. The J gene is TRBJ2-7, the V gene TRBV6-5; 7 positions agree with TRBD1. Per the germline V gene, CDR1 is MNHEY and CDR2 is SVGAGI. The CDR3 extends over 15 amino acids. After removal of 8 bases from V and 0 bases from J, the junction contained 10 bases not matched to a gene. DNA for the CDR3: TGTGCCAGCCTTTCCGGGGCAGGGGGCTCCTACGAGCAGTACTTC. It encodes CASLSGAGGSYEQYF.

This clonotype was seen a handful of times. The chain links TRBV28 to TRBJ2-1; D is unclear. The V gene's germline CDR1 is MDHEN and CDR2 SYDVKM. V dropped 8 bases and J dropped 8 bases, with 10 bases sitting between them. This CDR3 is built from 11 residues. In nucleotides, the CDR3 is TGTGCCAGCCCCTCCCGCGATGAGCAGTTCTTC. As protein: CASPSRDEQFF.

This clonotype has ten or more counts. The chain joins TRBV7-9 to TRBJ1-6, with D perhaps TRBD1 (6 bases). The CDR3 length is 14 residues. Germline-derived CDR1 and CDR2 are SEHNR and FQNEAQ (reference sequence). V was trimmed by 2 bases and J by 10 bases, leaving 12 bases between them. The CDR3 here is CASSLRGFESPLHF. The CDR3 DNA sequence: TGTGCCAGCAGCTTAAGGGGGTTTGAATCACCCCTCCACTTT.

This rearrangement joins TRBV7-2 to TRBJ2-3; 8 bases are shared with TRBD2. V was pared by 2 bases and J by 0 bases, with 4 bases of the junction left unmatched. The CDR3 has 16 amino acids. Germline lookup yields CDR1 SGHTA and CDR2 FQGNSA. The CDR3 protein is CASSLLGGGSTDTQYF. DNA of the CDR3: TGTGCCAGCAGCTTACTGGGCGGGGGGAGCACAGATACGCAGTATTTT.

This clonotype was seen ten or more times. In DNA, the CDR3 is TGTGCCAGCAGCTTGGCTGGCGGCGGAGGCCAGCCCCAGCATTTT. It translates to CASSLAGGGGQPQHF. V is TRBV7-8 and J is TRBJ1-5; D remains ambiguous. V was shortened by 3 bases and J by 7 bases, with 16 bases between the two germline ends. Looked up from germline, CDR1 is SGHVS and CDR2 is FQNEAQ. The CDR3 contains 15 residues.

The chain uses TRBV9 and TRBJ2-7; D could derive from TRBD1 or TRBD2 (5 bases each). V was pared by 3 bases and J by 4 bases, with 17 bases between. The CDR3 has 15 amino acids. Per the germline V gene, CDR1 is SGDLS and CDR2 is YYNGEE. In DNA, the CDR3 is TGTGCCAGCAGCGCCCGACGGGACGCGACATACGAGCAGTACTTC. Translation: CASSARRDATYEQYF.